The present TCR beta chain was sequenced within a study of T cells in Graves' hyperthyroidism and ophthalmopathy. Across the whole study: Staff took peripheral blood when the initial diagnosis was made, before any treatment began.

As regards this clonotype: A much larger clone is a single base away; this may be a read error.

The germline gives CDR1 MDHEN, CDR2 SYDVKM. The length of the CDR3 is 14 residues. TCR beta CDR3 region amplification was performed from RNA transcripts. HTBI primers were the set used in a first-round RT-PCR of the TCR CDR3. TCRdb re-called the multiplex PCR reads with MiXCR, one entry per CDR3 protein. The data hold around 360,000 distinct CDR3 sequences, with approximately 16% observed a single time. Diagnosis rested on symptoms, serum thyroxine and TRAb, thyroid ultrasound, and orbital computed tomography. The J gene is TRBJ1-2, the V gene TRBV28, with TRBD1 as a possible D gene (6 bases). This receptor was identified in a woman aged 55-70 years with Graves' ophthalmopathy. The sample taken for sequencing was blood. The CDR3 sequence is CANSPYRAHYGYTF. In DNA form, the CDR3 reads TGTGCCAACAGTCCTTACAGGGCCCACTATGGCTACACCTTC.